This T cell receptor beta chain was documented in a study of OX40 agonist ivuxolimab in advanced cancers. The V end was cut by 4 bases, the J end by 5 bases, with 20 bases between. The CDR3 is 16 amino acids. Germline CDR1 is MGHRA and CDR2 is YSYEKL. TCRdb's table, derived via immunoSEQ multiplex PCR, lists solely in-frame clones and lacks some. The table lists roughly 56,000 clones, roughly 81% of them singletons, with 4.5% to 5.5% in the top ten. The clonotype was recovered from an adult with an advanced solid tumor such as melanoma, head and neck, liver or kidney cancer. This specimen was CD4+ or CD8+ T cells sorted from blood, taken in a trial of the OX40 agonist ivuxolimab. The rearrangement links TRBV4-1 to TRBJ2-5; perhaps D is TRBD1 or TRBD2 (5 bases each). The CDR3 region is CASSRIPGRGDETQYF. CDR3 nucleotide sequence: TGCGCCAGCAGCCGAATACCGGGACGGGGAGACGAGACCCAGTACTTC.